This TCR beta chain was observed in a study of cytomegalovirus exposure and HLA in healthy donors. The CDR3 runs to 13 residues. Trimming pared 7 bases from V and 10 bases from J, leaving 14 bases between. In germline, CDR1 is MNHNY, CDR2 SVGAGI (reference sequence). Overall study findings and caveats: Presence/absence analysis assumed near-uniform sequencing depth across donors.

Regarding this clone: Its antigen is as yet unknown.

The PCR was carried out with 60 Vbeta primers and 13 Jbeta primers. Assay used: immunoSEQ multiplex PCR; TCRdb lists only in-frame clones, some missing. The sample holds more than 150,000 clones; more than 80% are singletons and the top ten take around 3%. The sample taken for sequencing was PBMCs. The chain joins TRBV6-6 to TRBJ1-6, with unresolved D. The source is a woman in her forties or fifties in good health and CMV-seropositive. This CDR3 reads CASTTPANSPLHF. The DNA for the CDR3 is TGTGCCAGCACGACACCCGCCAACTCACCCCTCCACTTT.